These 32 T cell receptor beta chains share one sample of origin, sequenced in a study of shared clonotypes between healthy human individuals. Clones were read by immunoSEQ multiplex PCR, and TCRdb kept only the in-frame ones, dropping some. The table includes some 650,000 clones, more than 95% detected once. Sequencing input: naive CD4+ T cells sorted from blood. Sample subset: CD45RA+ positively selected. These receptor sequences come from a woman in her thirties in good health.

The CDR3 DNA is TGTGCCAGCAACCGGGGGGACAACACCGGGGAGCTGTTTTTT. Translation: CASNRGDNTGELFF. The J gene is TRBJ2-2, the V gene TRBV9, with TRBD2 matching over 7 bases. Germline V gene sequence: CDR1 SGDLS, CDR2 YYNGEE. The length of the CDR3 is 14 residues. Losses at the gene ends were 6 bases for V and 2 bases for J; bases not matched to a gene: 4.

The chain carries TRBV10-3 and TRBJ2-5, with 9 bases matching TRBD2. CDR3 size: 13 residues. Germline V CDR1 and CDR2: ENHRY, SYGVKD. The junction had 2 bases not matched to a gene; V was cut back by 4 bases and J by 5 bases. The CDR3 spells CAISASGGETQYF. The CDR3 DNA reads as TGTGCCATCAGTGCGAGCGGGGGGGAGACCCAGTACTTC.

The CDR3 loop reads CASSWGRFRSQPQHF. Written as DNA, the CDR3 is TGTGCCAGCAGTTGGGGGCGATTTAGAAGTCAGCCCCAGCATTTT. This chain connects TRBV28 to TRBJ1-5, with a weak D call TRBD1 (6 bases). The V end lost 4 bases, the J end lost 6 bases, and 16 bases lay between the germline ends. Germline V gives CDR1 MDHEN, CDR2 SYDVKM. The CDR3 loop spans 15 amino acids.

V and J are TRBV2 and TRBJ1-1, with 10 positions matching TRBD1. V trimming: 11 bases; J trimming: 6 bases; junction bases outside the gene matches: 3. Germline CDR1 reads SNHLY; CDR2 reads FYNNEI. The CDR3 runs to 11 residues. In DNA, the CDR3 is TGTGCCGGAGGACAGGGGGCTGAAGCTTTCTTT. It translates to CAGGQGAEAFF. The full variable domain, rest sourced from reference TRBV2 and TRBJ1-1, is EPEVTQTPSHQVTQMGQEVILRCVPISNHLYFYWYRQILGQKVEFLVSFYNNEISEKSEIFDDQFSVERPDGSNFTLKIRSTKLEDSAMYFCAGGQGAEAFFGQGTRLTVV.

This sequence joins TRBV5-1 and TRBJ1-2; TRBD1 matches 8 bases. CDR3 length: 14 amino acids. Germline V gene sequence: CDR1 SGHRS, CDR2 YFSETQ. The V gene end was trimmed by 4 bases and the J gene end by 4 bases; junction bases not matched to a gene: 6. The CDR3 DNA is TGCGCCAGCAGCACCGACAGGGGCGCCTATGGCTACACCTTC. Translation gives CASSTDRGAYGYTF.

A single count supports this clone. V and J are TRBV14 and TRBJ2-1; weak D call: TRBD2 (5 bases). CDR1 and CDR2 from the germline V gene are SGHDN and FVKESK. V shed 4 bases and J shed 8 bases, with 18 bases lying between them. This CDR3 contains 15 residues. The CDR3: CASSLHLGVWDEQFF. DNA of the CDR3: TGTGCCAGCAGCCTCCACTTGGGAGTTTGGGATGAGCAGTTCTTC.

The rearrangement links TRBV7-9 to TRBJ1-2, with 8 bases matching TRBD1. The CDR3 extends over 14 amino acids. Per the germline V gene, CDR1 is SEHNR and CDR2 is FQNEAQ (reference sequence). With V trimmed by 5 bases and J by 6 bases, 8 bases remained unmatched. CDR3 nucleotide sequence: TGTGCCAGCAGCACGACAGGGGCCGGGGATGGCTACACCTTC. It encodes CASSTTGAGDGYTF.

In DNA form, the CDR3 reads TGTGCCAGCAGCCGCCACCCACAAAAACTCTCTGGAAACACCATATATTTT. Translating gives CASSRHPQKLSGNTIYF. The chain carries TRBV7-6 and TRBJ1-3; D call uncertain. Germline-derived CDR1 and CDR2 are SGHVS and FNYEAQ. The CDR3 contains 17 residues. V was shortened by 5 bases and J by 0 bases, with 17 bases between the two germline ends.

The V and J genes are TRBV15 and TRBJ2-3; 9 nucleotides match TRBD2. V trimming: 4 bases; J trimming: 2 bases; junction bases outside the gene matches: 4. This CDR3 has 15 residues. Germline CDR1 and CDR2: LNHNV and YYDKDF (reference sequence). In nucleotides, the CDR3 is TGTGCCACCAGCATCAGACTAGCGGACACAGATACGCAGTATTTT. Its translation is CATSIRLADTDTQYF. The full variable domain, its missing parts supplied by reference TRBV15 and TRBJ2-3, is DAMVIQNPRYQVTQFGKPVTLSCSQTLNHNVMYWYQQKSSQAPKLLFHYYDKDFNNEADTPDNFQSRRPNTSFCFLDIRSPGLGDTAMYLCATSIRLADTDTQYFGPGTRLTVL.

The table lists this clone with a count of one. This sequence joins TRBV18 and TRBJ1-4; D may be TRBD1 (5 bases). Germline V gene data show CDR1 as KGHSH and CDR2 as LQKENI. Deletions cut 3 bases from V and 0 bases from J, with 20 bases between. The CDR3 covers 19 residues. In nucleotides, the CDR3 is TGTGCCAGCTCACCCTACGTTTGGGACGGAGTTGCAACTAATGAAAAACTGTTTTTT. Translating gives CASSPYVWDGVATNEKLFF.

The CDR3 coding sequence is TGTGCCAGCAGCCAGGGTACAACTAATGAAAAACTGTTTTTT. This gives the protein CASSQGTTNEKLFF. The chain employs TRBV14 and TRBJ1-4, with D unclear. CDR3 length: 14 residues. Deletions cut 3 bases from V and 0 bases from J, with 5 bases between. The V gene's germline CDR1 is SGHDN and CDR2 FVKESK.

The CDR3 loop is CASSSRMGTGELFF. The CDR3 DNA reads TGTGCCAGCAGCTCCCGGATGGGGACCGGGGAGCTGTTTTTT. V usage is TRBV5-4 and J usage is TRBJ2-2; the D is unclear. Per germline, CDR1 SGHNT and CDR2 YYREEE (reference sequence). The CDR3 has 14 residues. V was cut by 3 bases and J by 5 bases, with 11 bases left in between.

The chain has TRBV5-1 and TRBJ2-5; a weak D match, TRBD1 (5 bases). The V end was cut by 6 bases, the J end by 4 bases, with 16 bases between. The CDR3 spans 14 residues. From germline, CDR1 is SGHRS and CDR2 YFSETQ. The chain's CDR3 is CASMRQGIGETQYF. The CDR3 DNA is TGCGCCAGCATGCGGCAGGGCATCGGAGAGACCCAGTACTTC.

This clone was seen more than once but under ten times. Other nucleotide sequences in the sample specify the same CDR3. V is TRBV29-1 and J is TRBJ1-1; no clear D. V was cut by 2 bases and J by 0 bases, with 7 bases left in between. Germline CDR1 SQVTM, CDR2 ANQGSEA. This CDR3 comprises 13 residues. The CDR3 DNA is TGCAGCGTTGAAAGGAGGTTGAACACTGAAGCTTTCTTT. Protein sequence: CSVERRLNTEAFF. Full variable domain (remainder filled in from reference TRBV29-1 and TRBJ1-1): SAVISQKPSRDICQRGTSLTIQCQVDSQVTMMFWYRQQPGQSLTLIATANQGSEATYESGFVIDKFPISRPNLTFSTLTVSNMSPEDSSIYLCSVERRLNTEAFFGQGTRLTVV.

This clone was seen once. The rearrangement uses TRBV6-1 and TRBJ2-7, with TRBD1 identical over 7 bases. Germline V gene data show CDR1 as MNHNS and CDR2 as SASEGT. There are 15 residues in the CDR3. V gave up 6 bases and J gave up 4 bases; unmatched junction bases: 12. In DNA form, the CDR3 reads TGTGCCAGCAGGGAAATACAGGGGAGCTGGTACGAGCAGTACTTC. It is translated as CASREIQGSWYEQYF.

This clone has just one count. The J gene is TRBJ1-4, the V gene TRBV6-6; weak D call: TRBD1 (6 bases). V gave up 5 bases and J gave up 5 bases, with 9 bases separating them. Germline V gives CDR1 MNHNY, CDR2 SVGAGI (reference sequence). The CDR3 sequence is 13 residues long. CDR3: CASSQTGNEKLFF. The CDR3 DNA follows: TGTGCCAGCAGTCAGACAGGAAATGAAAAACTGTTTTTT.

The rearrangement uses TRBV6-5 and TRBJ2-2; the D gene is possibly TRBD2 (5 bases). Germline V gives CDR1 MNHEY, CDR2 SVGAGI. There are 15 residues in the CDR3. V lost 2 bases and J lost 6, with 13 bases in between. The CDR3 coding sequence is TGTGCCAGCAGTTACGCTCCTAGCCGGGCCGGGGAGCTGTTTTTT. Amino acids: CASSYAPSRAGELFF.

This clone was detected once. The CDR3 reads CASSYGAGWGQPQHF. CDR3 DNA sequence: TGTGCCAGCAGTTACGGTGCAGGCTGGGGTCAGCCCCAGCATTTT. The chain employs TRBV6-6 and TRBJ1-5, with no clear D. The CDR3 spans 15 residues. The V and J ends lost 2 bases and 6 bases respectively, with 14 bases between them. CDR1 is MNHNY and CDR2 is SVGAGI in the germline V gene (reference sequence).

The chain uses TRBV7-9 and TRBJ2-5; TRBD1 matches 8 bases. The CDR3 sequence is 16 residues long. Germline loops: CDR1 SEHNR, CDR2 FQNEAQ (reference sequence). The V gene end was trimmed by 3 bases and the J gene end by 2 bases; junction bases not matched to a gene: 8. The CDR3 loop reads CASSFGTGVRQETQYF. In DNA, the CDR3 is TGTGCCAGCAGCTTTGGGACAGGTGTTAGGCAAGAGACCCAGTACTTC.

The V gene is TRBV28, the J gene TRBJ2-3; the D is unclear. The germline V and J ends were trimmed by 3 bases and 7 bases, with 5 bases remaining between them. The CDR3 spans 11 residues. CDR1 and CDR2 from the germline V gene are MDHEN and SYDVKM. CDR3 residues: CASSFHYTQYF. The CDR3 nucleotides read TGTGCCAGCAGTTTTCATTATACGCAGTATTTT.

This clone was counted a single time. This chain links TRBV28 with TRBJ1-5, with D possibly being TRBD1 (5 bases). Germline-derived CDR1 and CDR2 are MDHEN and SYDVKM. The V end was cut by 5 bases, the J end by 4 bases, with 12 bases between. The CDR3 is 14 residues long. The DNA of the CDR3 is TGTGCCAGCAGTACTATCCCAGGGAATCAGCCCCAGCATTTT. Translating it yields CASSTIPGNQPQHF.

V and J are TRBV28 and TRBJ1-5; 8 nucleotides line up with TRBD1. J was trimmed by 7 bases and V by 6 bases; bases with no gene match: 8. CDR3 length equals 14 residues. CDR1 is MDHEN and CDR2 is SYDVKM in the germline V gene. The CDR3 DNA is TGTGCCAGCAGATCAACAGGGGGGGGACAGCCCCAGCATTTT. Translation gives CASRSTGGGQPQHF.

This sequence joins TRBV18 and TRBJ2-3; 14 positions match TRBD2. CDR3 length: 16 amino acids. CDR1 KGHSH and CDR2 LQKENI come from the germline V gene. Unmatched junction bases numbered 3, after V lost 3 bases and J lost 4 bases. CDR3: CASSPPGLAGADTQYF. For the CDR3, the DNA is TGTGCCAGCTCACCCCCGGGACTAGCGGGAGCAGATACGCAGTATTTT.

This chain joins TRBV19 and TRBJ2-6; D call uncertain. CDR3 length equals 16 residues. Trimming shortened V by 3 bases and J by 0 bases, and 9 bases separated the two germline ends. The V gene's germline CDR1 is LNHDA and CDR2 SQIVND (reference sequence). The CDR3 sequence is CASSIFRYSGANVLTF. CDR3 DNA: TGTGCCAGTAGTATTTTCAGATACTCTGGGGCCAACGTCCTGACTTTC.

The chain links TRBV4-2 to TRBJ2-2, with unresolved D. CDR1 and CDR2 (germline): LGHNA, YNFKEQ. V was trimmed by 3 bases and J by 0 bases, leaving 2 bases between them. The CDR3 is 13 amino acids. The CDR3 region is CASSHSNTGELFF. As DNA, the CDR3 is TGTGCCAGCAGCCATTCGAACACCGGGGAGCTGTTTTTT.

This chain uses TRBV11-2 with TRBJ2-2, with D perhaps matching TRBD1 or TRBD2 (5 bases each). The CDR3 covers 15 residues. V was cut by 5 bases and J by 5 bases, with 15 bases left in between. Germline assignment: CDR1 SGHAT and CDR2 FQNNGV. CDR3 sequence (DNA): TGTGCCAGCAGCCAGCCGGGACGTAGAACCGGGGAGCTGTTTTTT. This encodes CASSQPGRRTGELFF.

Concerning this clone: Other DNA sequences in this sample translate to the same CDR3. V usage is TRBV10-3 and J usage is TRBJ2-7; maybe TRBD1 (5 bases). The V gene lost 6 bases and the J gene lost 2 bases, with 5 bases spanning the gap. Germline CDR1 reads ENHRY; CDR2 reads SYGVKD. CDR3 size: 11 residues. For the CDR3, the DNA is TGTGCCATCAGAGGGGCCTACGAGCAGTACTTC. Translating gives CAIRGAYEQYF.

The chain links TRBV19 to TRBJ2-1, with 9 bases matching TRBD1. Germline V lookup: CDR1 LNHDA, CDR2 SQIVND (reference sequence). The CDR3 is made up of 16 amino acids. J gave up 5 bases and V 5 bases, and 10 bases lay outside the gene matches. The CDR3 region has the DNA TGTGCCAGTAGTGTCAGCCGGGACAGGGCCAACAATGAGCAGTTCTTC. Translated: CASSVSRDRANNEQFF.

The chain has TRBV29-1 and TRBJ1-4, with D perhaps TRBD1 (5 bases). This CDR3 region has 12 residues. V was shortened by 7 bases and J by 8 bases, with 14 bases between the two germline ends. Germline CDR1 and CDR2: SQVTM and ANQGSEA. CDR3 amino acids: CSAGAGGEKLFF. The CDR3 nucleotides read TGCAGCGCTGGGGCAGGAGGGGAAAAACTGTTTTTT.

In nucleotides, the CDR3 is TGTGCCAGCGGACCTACCAGCTACGAGCAGTACTTC. Its protein is CASGPTSYEQYF. The rearrangement joins TRBV10-3 to TRBJ2-7, with unresolved D. The length of the CDR3 is 12 residues. V was cut by 10 bases and J by 3 bases, with 13 bases left in between. Germline assignment: CDR1 ENHRY and CDR2 SYGVKD.

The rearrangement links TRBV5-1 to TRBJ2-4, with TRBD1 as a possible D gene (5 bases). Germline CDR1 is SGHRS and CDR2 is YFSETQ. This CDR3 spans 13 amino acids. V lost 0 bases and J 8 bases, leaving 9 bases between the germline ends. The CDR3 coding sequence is TGCGCCAGCAGCTTGGAAGGGGCGGACATTCAGTACTTC. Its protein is CASSLEGADIQYF.

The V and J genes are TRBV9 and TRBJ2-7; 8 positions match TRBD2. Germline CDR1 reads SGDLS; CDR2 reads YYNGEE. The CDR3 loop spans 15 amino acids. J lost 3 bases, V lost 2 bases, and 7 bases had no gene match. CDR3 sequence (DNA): TGTGCCAGCAGCGTTTCCGGGACTAGTGACTACGAGCAGTACTTC. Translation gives CASSVSGTSDYEQYF.